The text below deals with one T cell receptor beta chain. Its antigen is unidentified. Deletions cut 5 bases from V and 0 bases from J, with 13 bases between. The CDR3 has 15 residues. Germline CDR1 and CDR2: MNHEY and SVGEGT. These data belong to a study of regulatory T cells in long-lasting Graves disease. General study results and limits: The study found TRBV28, TRBJ1-2 and TRBJ2-5 favored in persistent disease. Persistent Graves' patients possessed reduced TCR diversity relative to recently diagnosed ones.

The time point was: persistent/refractory GD, antithyroid drugs over 5 years with positive TRAb. Isolated PBMC RNA provided the starting material for the TCR library. Sequencing libraries for TCR beta were prepared with iRepertoire HTBI primers and Arm-PCR of CDR3 regions. TCRdb analysed the multiplex PCR reads with MiXCR anew, one entry per CDR3 protein. Of fewer than 450,000 distinct CDR3 sequences listed, less than 25% are singletons. V and J are TRBV6-2 or TRBV6-3 and TRBJ1-1; D is uncertain. The TCR comes from a female donor with Graves disease. The sample here was peripheral blood mononuclear cells (PBMCs), taken when the disease was refractory, from a patient treated with antithyroid drugs. The CDR3 DNA follows: TGTGCCAGCAGTCGAAGAGAAGGATTGAACACTGAAGCTTTCTTT. As protein: CASSRREGLNTEAFF.